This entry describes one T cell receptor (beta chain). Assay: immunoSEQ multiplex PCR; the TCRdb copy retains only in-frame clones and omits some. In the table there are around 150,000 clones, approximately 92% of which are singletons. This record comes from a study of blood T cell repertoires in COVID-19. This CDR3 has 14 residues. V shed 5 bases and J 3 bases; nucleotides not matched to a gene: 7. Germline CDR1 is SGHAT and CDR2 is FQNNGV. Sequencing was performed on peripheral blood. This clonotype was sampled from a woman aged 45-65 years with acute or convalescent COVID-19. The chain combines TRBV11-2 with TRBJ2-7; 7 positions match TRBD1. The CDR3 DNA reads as TGTGCCAGCAGCCGACAGGGACGGGGCTACGAGCAGTACTTC. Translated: CASSRQGRGYEQYF.